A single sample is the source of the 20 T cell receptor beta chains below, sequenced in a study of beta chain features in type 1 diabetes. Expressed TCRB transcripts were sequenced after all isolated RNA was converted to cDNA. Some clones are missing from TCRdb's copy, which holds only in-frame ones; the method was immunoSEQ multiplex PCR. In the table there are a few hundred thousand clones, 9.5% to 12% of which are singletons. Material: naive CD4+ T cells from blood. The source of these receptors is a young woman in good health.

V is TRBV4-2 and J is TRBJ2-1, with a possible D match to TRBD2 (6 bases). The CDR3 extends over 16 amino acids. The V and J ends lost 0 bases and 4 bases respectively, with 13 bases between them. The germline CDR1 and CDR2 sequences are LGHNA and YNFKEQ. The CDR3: CASSQDGGTRYNEQFF. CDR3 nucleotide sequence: TGTGCCAGCAGCCAAGATGGGGGGACGAGATACAATGAGCAGTTCTTC.

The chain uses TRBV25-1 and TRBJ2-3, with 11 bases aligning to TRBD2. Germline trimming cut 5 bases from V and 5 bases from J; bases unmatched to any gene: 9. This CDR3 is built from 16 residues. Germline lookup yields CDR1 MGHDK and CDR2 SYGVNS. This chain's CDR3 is CASSTYRGLAGDTQYF. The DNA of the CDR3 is TGTGCCAGCAGTACCTACAGAGGACTAGCGGGAGATACGCAGTATTTT.

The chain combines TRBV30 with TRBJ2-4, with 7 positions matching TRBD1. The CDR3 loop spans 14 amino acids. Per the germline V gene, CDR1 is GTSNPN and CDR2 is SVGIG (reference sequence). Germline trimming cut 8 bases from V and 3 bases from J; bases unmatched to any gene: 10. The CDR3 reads CARQGDQDKNIQYF. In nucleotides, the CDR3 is TGTGCCCGCCAGGGGGATCAGGACAAAAACATTCAGTACTTC.

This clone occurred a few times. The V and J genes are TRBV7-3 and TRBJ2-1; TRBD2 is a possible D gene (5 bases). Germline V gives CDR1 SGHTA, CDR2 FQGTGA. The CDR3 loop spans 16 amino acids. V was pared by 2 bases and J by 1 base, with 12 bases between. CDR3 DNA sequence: TGTGCCAGCAGCTTAGGTGGGAGCGGATCCTACAATGAGCAGTTCTTC. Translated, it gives CASSLGGSGSYNEQFF.

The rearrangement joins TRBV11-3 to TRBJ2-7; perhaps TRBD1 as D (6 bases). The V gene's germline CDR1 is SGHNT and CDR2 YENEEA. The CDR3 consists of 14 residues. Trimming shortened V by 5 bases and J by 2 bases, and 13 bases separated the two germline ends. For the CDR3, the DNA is TGTGCCAGCAGCCCAGGGACATCGACCTACGAGCAGTACTTC. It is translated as CASSPGTSTYEQYF.

The CDR3 DNA reads TGTGCCAGCAGTTCGGAGGGGCCAGATGAGCAGTTCTTC. This gives the protein CASSSEGPDEQFF. This chain connects TRBV6-8 to TRBJ2-1; D might be TRBD2 (6 bases). The CDR3 is 13 residues long. Germline CDR1 and CDR2: MNHGY and SAAAGT. V shed 4 bases and J shed 8 bases, with 12 bases lying between them.

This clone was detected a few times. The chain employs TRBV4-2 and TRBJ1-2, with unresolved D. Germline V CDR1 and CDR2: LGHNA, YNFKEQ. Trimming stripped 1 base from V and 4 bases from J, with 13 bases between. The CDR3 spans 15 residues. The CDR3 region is CASSQVTQETYGYTF. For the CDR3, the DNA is TGTGCCAGCAGCCAAGTTACGCAGGAAACCTATGGCTACACCTTC.

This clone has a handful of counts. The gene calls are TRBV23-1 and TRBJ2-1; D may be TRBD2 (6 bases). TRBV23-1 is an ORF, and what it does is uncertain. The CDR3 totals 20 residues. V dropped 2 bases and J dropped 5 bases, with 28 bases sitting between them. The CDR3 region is CASSQTTDAGPGGIHNEQFF. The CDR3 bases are TGCGCCAGCAGTCAAACCACCGACGCTGGACCCGGAGGGATTCACAATGAGCAGTTCTTC.

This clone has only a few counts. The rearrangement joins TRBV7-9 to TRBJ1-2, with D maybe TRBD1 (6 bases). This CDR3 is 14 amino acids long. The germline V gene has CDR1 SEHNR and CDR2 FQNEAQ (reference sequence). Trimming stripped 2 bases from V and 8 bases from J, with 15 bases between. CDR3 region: CASSLFSGAGGYTF. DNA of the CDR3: TGTGCCAGCAGCTTATTTTCAGGGGCGGGCGGCTACACCTTC.

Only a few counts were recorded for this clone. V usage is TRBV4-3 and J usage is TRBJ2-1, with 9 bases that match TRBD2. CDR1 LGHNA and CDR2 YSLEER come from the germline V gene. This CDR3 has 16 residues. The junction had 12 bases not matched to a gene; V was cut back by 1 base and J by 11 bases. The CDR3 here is CASSQVRGGRAGQQFF. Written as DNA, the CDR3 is TGCGCCAGCAGCCAAGTTCGGGGCGGGAGGGCCGGTCAGCAGTTCTTC.

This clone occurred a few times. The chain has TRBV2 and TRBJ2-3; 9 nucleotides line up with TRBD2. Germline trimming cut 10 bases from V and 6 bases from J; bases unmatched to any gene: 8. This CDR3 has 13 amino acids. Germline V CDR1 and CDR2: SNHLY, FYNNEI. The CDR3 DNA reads TGTGCCATCAATAGCGGGAGTTCCGATACGCAGTATTTT. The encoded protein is CAINSGSSDTQYF.

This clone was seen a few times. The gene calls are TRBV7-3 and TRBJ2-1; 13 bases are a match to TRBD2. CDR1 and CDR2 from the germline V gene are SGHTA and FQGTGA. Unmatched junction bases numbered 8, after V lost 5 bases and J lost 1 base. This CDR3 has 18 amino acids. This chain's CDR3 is CASSPAGTSGTSYNEQFF. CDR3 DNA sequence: TGTGCCAGCAGCCCCGCAGGGACTAGCGGGACATCCTACAATGAGCAGTTCTTC. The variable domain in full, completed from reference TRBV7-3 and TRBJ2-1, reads GAGVSQTPSNKVTEKGKYVELRCDPISGHTALYWYRQSLGQGPEFLIYFQGTGAADDSGLPNDRFFAVRPEGSVSTLKIQRTERGDSAVYLCASSPAGTSGTSYNEQFFGPGTRLTVL.

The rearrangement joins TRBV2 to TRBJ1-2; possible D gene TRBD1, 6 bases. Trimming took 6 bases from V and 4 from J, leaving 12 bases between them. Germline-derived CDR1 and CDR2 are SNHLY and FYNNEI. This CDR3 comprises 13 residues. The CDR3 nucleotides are TGTGCCAGCAGCCAAGGGGGTGCCTATGGCTACACCTTC. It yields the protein CASSQGGAYGYTF.

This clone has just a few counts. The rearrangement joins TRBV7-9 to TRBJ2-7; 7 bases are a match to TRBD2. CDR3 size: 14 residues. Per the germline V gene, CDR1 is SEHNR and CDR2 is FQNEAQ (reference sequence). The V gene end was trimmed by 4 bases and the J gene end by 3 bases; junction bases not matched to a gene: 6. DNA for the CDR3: TGTGCCAGCAGCTGGGTGGGCGGGAGCTACGAGCAGTACTTC. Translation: CASSWVGGSYEQYF.

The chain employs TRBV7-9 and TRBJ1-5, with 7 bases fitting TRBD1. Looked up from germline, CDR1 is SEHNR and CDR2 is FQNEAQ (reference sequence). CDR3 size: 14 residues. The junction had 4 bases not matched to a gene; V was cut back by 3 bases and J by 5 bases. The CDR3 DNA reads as TGTGCCAGCAGCTTGAGGGGGACAGATCAGCCCCAGCATTTT. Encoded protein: CASSLRGTDQPQHF.

The CDR3 region has the DNA TGTGCCAGCAGCCGAGGACTAGGAACATCCTACGAGCAGTACTTC. Translating gives CASSRGLGTSYEQYF. J is TRBJ2-7 and V is TRBV4-2; 7 bases map to TRBD2. CDR1 is LGHNA, CDR2 YNFKEQ, per germline. The CDR3 has 15 amino acids. With 4 bases clipped from V and 1 base from J, the junction kept 7 bases outside the gene matches.

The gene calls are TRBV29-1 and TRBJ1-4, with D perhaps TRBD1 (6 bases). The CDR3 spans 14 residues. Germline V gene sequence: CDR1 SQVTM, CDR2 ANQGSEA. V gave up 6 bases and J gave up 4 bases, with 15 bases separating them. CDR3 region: CSVWGQGRNEKLFF. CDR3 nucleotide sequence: TGCAGCGTCTGGGGGCAGGGACGTAATGAAAAACTGTTTTTT. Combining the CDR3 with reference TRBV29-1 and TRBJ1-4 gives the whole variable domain SAVISQKPSRDICQRGTSLTIQCQVDSQVTMMFWYRQQPGQSLTLIATANQGSEATYESGFVIDKFPISRPNLTFSTLTVSNMSPEDSSIYLCSVWGQGRNEKLFFGSGTQLSVL.

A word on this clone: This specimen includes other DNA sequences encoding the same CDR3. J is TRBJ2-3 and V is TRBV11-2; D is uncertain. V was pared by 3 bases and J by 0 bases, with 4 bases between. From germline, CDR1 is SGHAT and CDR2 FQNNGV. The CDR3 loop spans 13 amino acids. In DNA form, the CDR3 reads TGTGCCAGCAGCTTTTCTAGCACAGATACGCAGTATTTT. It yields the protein CASSFSSTDTQYF.

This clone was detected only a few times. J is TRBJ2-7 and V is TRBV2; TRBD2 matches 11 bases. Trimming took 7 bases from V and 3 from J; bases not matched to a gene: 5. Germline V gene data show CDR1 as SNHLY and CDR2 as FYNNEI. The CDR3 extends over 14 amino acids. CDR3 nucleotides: TGTGCCAGCACCTTGGGACTAGCGGTCTACGAGCAGTACTTC. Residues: CASTLGLAVYEQYF.

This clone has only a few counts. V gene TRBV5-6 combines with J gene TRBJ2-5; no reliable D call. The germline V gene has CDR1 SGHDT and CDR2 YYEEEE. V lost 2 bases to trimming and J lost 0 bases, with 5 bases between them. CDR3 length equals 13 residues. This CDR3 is CASSLEDQETQYF. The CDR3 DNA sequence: TGTGCCAGCAGCTTAGAGGACCAAGAGACCCAGTACTTC.